The 29 T cell receptor beta chains below come from one sample, sequenced in a study of breast tumors, draining lymph nodes, adjacent tissues. Breast cancer patients provided tissue from their axillary draining lymph nodes. Each CDR3 protein gets one entry after TCRdb re-called the multiplex PCR reads with MiXCR. The sample has about 130,000 distinct CDR3 sequences; 21% are singletons. What was sequenced was axillary lymph node tissue. These receptors came from a female donor with breast cancer. Some clones in this sample may be carry-over from other donors' samples.

At least ten counts were recorded for this clonotype. The CDR3, as DNA: TGTGCCAGCAGCTCAGACAGAAACAATGAGCAGTTCTTC. Protein: CASSSDRNNEQFF. The chain carries TRBV7-3 and TRBJ2-1; TRBD1 is a possible D gene (5 bases). The CDR3 covers 13 residues. V lost 4 bases, J lost 5 bases, and 9 bases lay in between. Germline CDR1 is SGHTA and CDR2 is FQGTGA.

This clonotype appeared once. This may be a read error: a much more frequent sequence differs by one nucleotide. The chain employs TRBV6-5 and TRBJ2-6; tentative D call: TRBD1 (6 bases). CDR3 size: 17 residues. Germline CDR1 and CDR2: MNHEY and SVGAGI. The CDR3 coding sequence is TGTGCCGGCAGTCTAAAGCCTACAGGGACTGGGGCCAACGTCCTGACTTTC. This sequence encodes CAGSLKPTGTGANVLTF.

This clonotype has a count of ten or more. Here the CDR3 reads CSAHGPTGGYYNEQFF. CDR3 in DNA: TGCAGTGCTCACGGCCCGACAGGGGGCTACTACAATGAGCAGTTCTTC. The chain uses TRBV20-1 and TRBJ2-1, with TRBD1 identical over 10 bases. This CDR3 has 16 amino acids. Trimming cost V 5 bases and J 3 bases; bases outside gene matches: 10. Germline lookup yields CDR1 DFQATT and CDR2 SNEGSKA (reference sequence).

In its sample, this clonotype was seen many times. The chain links TRBV19 to TRBJ1-5, with 8 bases fitting TRBD1. The CDR3 length is 14 residues. Trimming at V came to 9 bases and at J to 6 bases, leaving 10 bases not matched to a gene. Germline values: CDR1 LNHDA, CDR2 SQIVND (reference sequence). Written as DNA, the CDR3 is TGTGCCAGCCGATCAGGGGGCAGGCGTCAGCCCCAGCATTTT. Its translation: CASRSGGRRQPQHF.

This clonotype has at least ten counts. The CDR3 region is CASSTTGRTDYEQYF. The CDR3 DNA is TGTGCCAGCTCAACAACCGGACGAACGGACTACGAGCAGTACTTC. This chain connects TRBV11-2 to TRBJ2-7; D call uncertain. Germline V lookup: CDR1 SGHAT, CDR2 FQNNGV. V was pared by 8 bases and J by 3 bases, with 20 bases between. CDR3 length: 15 residues.

The chain recombines TRBV28 with TRBJ1-5; D unclear. The J call may be wrong; the DNA end is better matched by TRBJ2-3. The CDR3 is 16 residues long. Germline V lookup: CDR1 MDHEN, CDR2 SYDVKM. CDR3 sequence reads: CASSPIEVYSNQPQYF. In DNA form, the CDR3 reads TGTGCCAGCAGCCCCATCGAGGTCTATAGCAATCAGCCCCAGTATTTT.

This clonotype was seen at least ten times. The CDR3 loop is CASSLARSGTTDTQYF. CDR3 nucleotide sequence: TGTGCCAGCAGCTTAGCGAGGAGCGGCACCACAGATACGCAGTATTTT. J is TRBJ2-3 and V is TRBV7-8, with D possibly being TRBD2 (5 bases). Germline V lookup: CDR1 SGHVS, CDR2 FQNEAQ. The V gene lost 0 bases and the J gene lost 2 bases, with 12 bases spanning the gap. This CDR3 has 16 residues.

With respect to this clonotype: With a much larger clone just one base away, this may be a read error. The rearrangement joins TRBV6-2 or TRBV6-3 to TRBJ2-1; D possibly corresponds to TRBD2 (6 bases). This CDR3 has 14 residues. The V end lost 6 bases, the J end lost 4 bases, and 13 bases lay between the germline ends. CDR1 and CDR2 from the germline V gene are MNHEY and SVGEGT. For the CDR3, the DNA is TGTGCCAGCAGAGTAGCGGACCATTACAATGAGCAGTTCTTC. This gives the protein CASRVADHYNEQFF.

This clonotype was recorded only once. This likely comes from a read error, as the CDR3 has no conserved phenylalanine or tryptophan at its end. No DNA is shown, since the ends of the CDR3 on it are uncertain; the CDR3 is the one TCRdb lists. The rearrangement uses TRBV18 and TRBJ2-5; the D segment call TRBD1 is taken from the table without a DNA check. 15 amino acids form the CDR3, both terminal residues included. The V gene's germline CDR1 is KGHSH and CDR2 LQKENI. CDR3 amino acids: CASSPGGRVQETQSL.

This clonotype was seen at least ten times. Here the CDR3 reads CASRQGLAGGRDEQFF. The DNA for the CDR3 is TGTGCCAGCAGGCAGGGGCTAGCGGGAGGGAGAGATGAGCAGTTCTTC. V gene TRBV6-4 combines with J gene TRBJ2-1, with 12 positions matching TRBD2. The CDR3 sequence is 16 residues long. The V and J ends lost 6 bases and 8 bases, in that order; junction bases with no gene match: 11. Germline-derived CDR1 and CDR2 are MRHNA and SNTAGT.

This clonotype was counted many times. This chain's CDR3 is CASSSDFQETQYF. CDR3 nucleotide sequence: TGTGCCAGCAGCTCGGATTTTCAAGAGACCCAGTACTTC. V usage is TRBV9 and J usage is TRBJ2-5; no firm D call. CDR3 size: 13 residues. Germline assignment: CDR1 SGDLS and CDR2 YYNGEE. The V gene lost 4 bases and the J gene lost 2 bases, with 9 bases spanning the gap.

Regarding this clonotype: A read error is possible here, since a much larger clone lies one base away. Since the CDR3 does not end with the conserved phenylalanine or tryptophan, this likely comes from a read error. This chain connects TRBV19 to TRBJ1-6; D ambiguous. Germline V gene data show CDR1 as LNHDA and CDR2 as SQIVND (reference sequence). V shed 5 bases and J shed 8 bases, with 10 bases lying between them. This CDR3 has 13 residues. CDR3 DNA sequence: TGTGCCAGTAGTTGGGCAGCAGATTCACCCCTCCACTCT. The encoded protein is CASSWAADSPLHS.

This clonotype was recorded many times. This chain's CDR3 is CASSAPGQGTDTQYF. The CDR3 DNA follows: TGTGCCAGCAGCGCTCCGGGACAGGGGACAGATACGCAGTATTTT. The chain couples TRBV7-9 to TRBJ2-3, with 10 positions matching TRBD1. Germline-derived CDR1 and CDR2 are SEHNR and FQNEAQ (reference sequence). There are 15 residues in the CDR3. V lost 5 bases, J lost 3 bases, and 5 bases stayed unmatched.

For this clonotype: A read error may explain this, as a much larger clone is one base away. The chain links TRBV30 to TRBJ1-3; TRBD1 matches 7 bases. Per the germline V gene, CDR1 is GTSNPN and CDR2 is SVGIG (reference sequence). The CDR3 runs 13 residues. The CDR3, as DNA: TGTGCCTGGAGTCAGGGGGAGTGGAACACCACATATTTT. It codes for CAWSQGEWNTTYF.

This clonotype was detected ten times or more. The V and J genes are TRBV10-2 and TRBJ2-7; D not certain. The CDR3 loop spans 13 amino acids. V was clipped by 3 bases and J by 1 base, with 7 bases between them. In germline, CDR1 is WSHSY, CDR2 SAAADI. The CDR3 spells CASSEVTSYEQYF. DNA of the CDR3: TGCGCCAGCAGTGAAGTGACTTCCTACGAGCAGTACTTC.

This clonotype was detected many times. The chain is built from TRBV5-1 and TRBJ2-7; 9 nucleotides agree with TRBD2. Losses at the gene ends were 0 bases for V and 6 bases for J; bases not matched to a gene: 4. The CDR3 has 14 residues. CDR1 and CDR2 from the germline V gene are SGHRS and YFSETQ. The CDR3 is CASSLVSGSGEQYF. CDR3 bases: TGCGCCAGCAGCTTGGTTAGCGGGAGTGGCGAGCAGTACTTC.

This clonotype occurred many times. The chain joins TRBV7-8 to TRBJ2-3, with TRBD1 as a possible D gene (7 bases). With 3 bases removed from V and 5 bases from J, the gap between germline ends came to 12 bases. Germline V gene data show CDR1 as SGHVS and CDR2 as FQNEAQ. The CDR3 covers 14 residues. CDR3 sequence (DNA): TGTGCCAGCAGCTTGGGCAGGGGGGAAGATACGCAGTATTTT. It encodes CASSLGRGEDTQYF.

This clonotype was counted at least ten times. V is TRBV2 and J is TRBJ1-4, with 9 positions matching TRBD1. The V gene's germline CDR1 is SNHLY and CDR2 FYNNEI. The CDR3 totals 15 residues. Trimming removed 1 base from V and 5 bases from J; junction bases left unmatched: 2. CDR3 in amino acids: CASSEGGQGNEKLFF. In DNA form, the CDR3 reads TGTGCCAGCAGTGAAGGGGGACAGGGAAATGAAAAACTGTTTTTT.

A few counts support this clonotype. The rearrangement uses TRBV27 and TRBJ2-1; TRBD2 is a possible D gene (5 bases). CDR1 and CDR2 from the germline V gene are MNHEY and SMNVEV (reference sequence). V was shortened by 4 bases and J by 4 bases, with 14 bases between the two germline ends. The CDR3 totals 15 residues. Here the CDR3 reads CASSYPADQYNEQFF. CDR3 sequence (DNA): TGTGCCAGCAGTTATCCAGCGGATCAATACAATGAGCAGTTCTTC.

The sample holds a few counts of this clonotype. The chain couples TRBV27 to TRBJ1-5; D gene uncertain. Germline V gene sequence: CDR1 MNHEY, CDR2 SMNVEV (reference sequence). Trimming cost V 5 bases and J 4 bases, with 9 bases left between them. This CDR3 comprises 13 residues. In DNA form, the CDR3 reads TGTGCCAGCAGTCACGACCTAAATCAGCCCCAGCATTTT. It yields the protein CASSHDLNQPQHF.

This clonotype showed up many times. The chain employs TRBV6-1 and TRBJ2-7; D is uncertain. V lost 4 bases, J lost 2 bases, and 3 bases lay in between. Germline CDR1 MNHNS, CDR2 SASEGT. This CDR3 spans 11 amino acids. CDR3 loop: CASSVTYEQYF. DNA for the CDR3: TGTGCCAGCAGTGTCACCTACGAGCAGTACTTC.

Comment on this clonotype: Being one base from a much bigger clone, this may be a read error. In this CDR3 the conserved last residue, phenylalanine or tryptophan, is missing, so a read error is likely. This sequence joins TRBV11-1 and TRBJ2-3, with D unresolved. CDR3 length equals 11 residues. V lost 4 bases and J 5 bases, leaving 4 bases between the germline ends. Germline V gene data show CDR1 as SGHAT and CDR2 as FQDESV (reference sequence). The CDR3 sequence is CASSSRDTQYL. The CDR3 nucleotides read TGTGCCAGCAGCTCTAGAGATACGCAGTATCTT.

On this clonotype: One junction end disagrees with the germline gene, perhaps due to a read error. V is TRBV28 and J is TRBJ1-5; D not certain. The CDR3 loop spans 15 amino acids. The V gene's germline CDR1 is MDHEN and CDR2 SYDVKM. CDR3 loop: CASSLIRALGQSQHF. The CDR3 DNA reads as TGTGCCAGCAGTTTAATAAGGGCTTTGGGTCAGTCCCAGCATTTT.

This clonotype was seen a handful of times. The chain is built from TRBV27 and TRBJ2-7; 7 bases line up with TRBD2. J gave up 2 bases and V 3 bases, and 4 bases lay outside the gene matches. CDR1 and CDR2 from the germline V gene are MNHEY and SMNVEV (reference sequence). The CDR3 contains 14 residues. The DNA for the CDR3 is TGTGCCAGCAGTTTCGCGGCGGGAGCCTACGAGCAGTACTTC. Translated, it gives CASSFAAGAYEQYF.

This clonotype has ten or more counts. This chain joins TRBV5-1 and TRBJ1-2; D is uncertain. Germline V gene data show CDR1 as SGHRS and CDR2 as YFSETQ. The CDR3 is 14 amino acids. The V end was cut by 4 bases, the J end by 0 bases, with 10 bases between. The CDR3 loop reads CASSPGRTNYGYTF. The CDR3 coding sequence is TGCGCCAGCAGCCCAGGACGGACTAACTATGGCTACACCTTC. Complete variable domain (other parts from reference TRBV5-1 and TRBJ1-2): KAGVTQTPRYLIKTRGQQVTLSCSPISGHRSVSWYQQTPGQGLQFLFEYFSETQRNKGNFPGRFSGRQFSNSRSEMNVSTLELGDSALYLCASSPGRTNYGYTFGSGTRLTVV.

This clonotype has ten or more counts. J is TRBJ2-1 and V is TRBV29-1; D may match TRBD1 or TRBD2 (5 bases each). The V and J ends lost 6 bases and 0 bases respectively, with 12 bases between them. The CDR3 spans 14 residues. Germline V lookup: CDR1 SQVTM, CDR2 ANQGSEA. CDR3 bases: TGCAGCGTGACAGCGGTGAGCTCCTACAATGAGCAGTTCTTC. Protein sequence: CSVTAVSSYNEQFF.

The sample holds many counts of this clonotype. The V call is TRBV20-1, the J call TRBJ2-1, with a weak D call TRBD2 (6 bases). The V gene lost 0 bases and the J gene lost 5 bases, with 11 bases spanning the gap. Per germline, CDR1 DFQATT and CDR2 SNEGSKA (reference sequence). This CDR3 spans 14 amino acids. The CDR3 loop reads CSARDFPGDNEQFF. The CDR3 region has the DNA TGCAGTGCTAGAGATTTTCCGGGAGACAATGAGCAGTTCTTC.

Many counts were recorded for this clonotype. The rearrangement links TRBV4-1 to TRBJ2-1; 14 bases agree with TRBD2. CDR3 size: 19 residues. The V gene's germline CDR1 is MGHRA and CDR2 YSYEKL. J gave up 8 bases and V 2 bases, and 14 bases lay outside the gene matches. The CDR3 loop is CASSQPPGTSGRVVHEQFF. DNA for the CDR3: TGCGCCAGCAGCCAACCACCCGGGACTAGCGGGAGAGTAGTCCATGAGCAGTTCTTC.

In regard to this clonotype: This clone may be a read error of a much larger clone one base away. The J gene is TRBJ2-1, the V gene TRBV12-3 or TRBV12-4, with TRBD2 matching 10 bases. V gave up 3 bases and J gave up 4 bases; unmatched junction bases: 3. The CDR3 covers 15 residues. CDR3 DNA: TGTGCCAGCAGTTTCGTAGCGGGGGGATACAATGAGCAGTTCTTC. Amino acids: CASSFVAGGYNEQFF.